This TCR beta chain was profiled in a study of blood T cell repertoires in COVID-19 (dated by TCRdb to 2019 to 2021). Looking at the study overall: Collaborator samples came from the United States, Italy and Spain and covered acute and convalescent phases of COVID-19. The repertoires were made available in a free public database intended to serve as a resource for research on the immune response to SARS-CoV-2. The prospective study material was composed of cDNA or gDNA derived from T cells, B-cell-depleted T cells, or PBMCs. Deeply sampled blood TCRbeta repertoires from subjects exposed to, actively infected with, or recovered from COVID-19 were included in the dataset. Sample metadata almost always included a de-identified subject ID, COVID-19 status, age in years and sex. HLA class I and class II types, where available, came from metadata supplied by the sample provider rather than from assay-based typing. The samples were drawn from two sources: the first 160 participants of the ongoing ImmuneRACE study, and 1,200 or so subjects contributed by 6 global collaborators.

What the research found in general, with its limitations: The quantity of clinical and demographic metadata differed by source and by participant and was supplied without curation.

The collaborating institutions used their own protocols to collect whole blood in K2EDTA tubes. For TCRbeta analysis, collaborators shipped samples as frozen whole blood, isolated PBMCs, or DNA extracted from either of those sample types. With regard to this clone: It has no known antigen specificity. Base qualities are missing; no much larger clone stands one base away.

The germline V gene specifies SGDLS as CDR1 and YYNGEE as CDR2. The CDR3, from cysteine to phenylalanine, totals 15 residues. The only DNA kept is the CDR3, 45 bases in frame from the first base. V loses 0 bases of germline sequence and J loses 4 bases, and the interval between the two ends is 11 bases. TCRbeta CDR3 regions were amplified from genomic DNA by means of the immunoSEQ Assay, a bias-controlled multiplex PCR. Concerning the study's data processing: The number of nucleated cells in each sample was estimated by amplification of reference gene primers within the assay. Sequence reads were collapsed and filtered to measure the absolute abundance of every unique TCRbeta CDR3 rearrangement. For each sample, productive Simpson clonality was calculated by taking the square root of Simpson's diversity index across productive rearrangements. TCRdb took this table from immuneACCESS and kept in-frame rearrangements with V and J called. Such tables lack part of the clones; where checked against another copy, unresolved V genes explain under half of the gap, and the rest is unexplained. D and trimming come from the DNA, and the V and J calls and clone size come from that table. The sample records over 200,000 clones, around 91% of which are singletons. About 4.8% of the sample comes from the top ten.

This receptor was obtained from a middle-aged woman with acute or convalescent COVID-19. This chain joins TRBV9 to TRBJ1-3, and TRBD1 may be the D gene, going by 5 matching bases. The sample taken for sequencing was peripheral blood. The nucleotide sequence is given as TGTGCCAGCAGCGTAGGCCAGGGTGGAGGAAACACCATATATTTT. This codes for CASSVGQGGGNTIYF.